Below, 24 T cell receptor beta chains from the same sample are listed, as sequenced in a study of OX40 agonist ivuxolimab in advanced cancers. The assay was immunoSEQ multiplex PCR, and TCRdb's table has in-frame clones only and misses some. The table shows fewer than 100,000 clones, with around 90% occurring only once. The source material was CD4+ or CD8+ T cells sorted from blood, sampled in a trial of the OX40 agonist ivuxolimab. The receptors here all came from an adult with an advanced solid tumor such as melanoma, head and neck, liver or kidney cancer.

The J gene is TRBJ2-7, the V gene TRBV6-5; 7 bases are shared with TRBD2. CDR3 length equals 14 residues. CDR1 MNHEY and CDR2 SVGAGI come from the germline V gene. Trimming cost V 3 bases and J 5 bases; bases outside gene matches: 7. The CDR3: CASSYGGSKDEQYF. The CDR3 nucleotides read TGTGCCAGCAGTTATGGCGGGAGTAAAGACGAGCAGTACTTC.

Points on this clone: Other DNA sequences in the sample encode the same CDR3. The chain couples TRBV9 to TRBJ1-2; D is undetermined. V lost 0 bases, J lost 2 bases, and 5 bases lay in between. This CDR3 has 13 residues. CDR1 SGDLS and CDR2 YYNGEE come from the germline V gene. CDR3 sequence: CASSVDRNYGYTF. In DNA form, the CDR3 reads TGTGCCAGCAGCGTAGACAGAAACTATGGCTACACCTTC.

This chain links TRBV28 with TRBJ2-2, with a tentative D call TRBD1 (5 bases). Germline CDR1 reads MDHEN; CDR2 reads SYDVKM. The CDR3 is 16 residues long. V shed 4 bases and J shed 0 bases, with 12 bases lying between them. In nucleotides, the CDR3 is TGTGCCAGCAGTTCCCCCTGGGGCCCGAACACCGGGGAGCTGTTTTTT. It translates to CASSSPWGPNTGELFF. The full variable domain, its missing parts supplied by reference TRBV28 and TRBJ2-2, is DVKVTQSSRYLVKRTGEKVFLECVQDMDHENMFWYRQDPGLGLRLIYFSYDVKMKEKGDIPEGYSVSREKKERFSLILESASTNQTSMYLCASSSPWGPNTGELFFGEGSRLTVL.

The chain combines TRBV7-6 with TRBJ2-1, with 13 bases lining up with TRBD2. The V and J ends lost 4 bases and 12 bases, in that order; junction bases with no gene match: 3. The CDR3 covers 13 residues. Germline V gene data show CDR1 as SGHVS and CDR2 as FNYEAQ. CDR3 loop: CASSSWTSGGQFF. The CDR3 DNA reads TGTGCCAGCAGCTCCTGGACTAGCGGGGGGCAGTTCTTC. Supplemented by reference TRBV7-6 and TRBJ2-1, the full variable domain reads GAGVSQSPRYKVTKRGQDVALRCDPISGHVSLYWYRQALGQGPEFLTYFNYEAQQDKSGLPNDRFSAERPEGSISTLTIQRTEQRDSAMYRCASSSWTSGGQFFGPGTRLTVL.

The CDR3 loop reads CASSSGDRGSNSPLHF. The CDR3 DNA is TGCGCCAGCAGCAGCGGGGACAGGGGGTCTAATTCACCCCTCCACTTT. The chain uses TRBV5-1 and TRBJ1-6; TRBD1 aligns across 11 bases. The CDR3 has 16 residues. Germline trimming cut 4 bases from V and 6 bases from J; bases unmatched to any gene: 6. Germline V lookup: CDR1 SGHRS, CDR2 YFSETQ.

The chain has TRBV29-1 and TRBJ1-1; D ambiguous. The germline V gene has CDR1 SQVTM and CDR2 ANQGSEA. Trimming shortened V by 0 bases and J by 7 bases, and 24 bases separated the two germline ends. This CDR3 region has 17 residues. The CDR3 spells CSVEDESSRRGSGEAFF. The CDR3 bases are TGCAGCGTTGAAGATGAGAGCTCTAGGCGGGGTTCGGGTGAAGCTTTCTTT.

This clone was picked up a small number of times. The chain couples TRBV18 to TRBJ1-2, with TRBD1 as a possible D gene (6 bases). This CDR3 comprises 13 residues. Germline V gene data show CDR1 as KGHSH and CDR2 as LQKENI. V lost 1 base and J 3 bases, leaving 6 bases between the germline ends. For the CDR3, the DNA is TGTGCCAGCTCACCACAGGGGGACTATGGCTACACCTTC. Residues: CASSPQGDYGYTF.

The rearrangement joins TRBV6-1 to TRBJ1-5; D uncertain. The germline CDR1 and CDR2 sequences are MNHNS and SASEGT. The V and J ends lost 6 bases and 3 bases respectively, with 15 bases between them. The CDR3 length is 15 residues. The CDR3 nucleotides are TGTGCCAGCAGCCCTTTTTCGGTGGCCAATCAGCCCCAGCATTTT. The encoded protein is CASSPFSVANQPQHF.

The chain links TRBV11-3 to TRBJ2-1; 10 bases line up with TRBD2. CDR1 SGHNT and CDR2 YENEEA come from the germline V gene. The V segment lost 4 bases and the J segment 7 bases; nucleotides outside the gene matches: 7. The CDR3 is 15 residues long. The DNA for the CDR3 is TGTGCCAGCAGCTCTCAGCGGGGGGGCCTGAATGAGCAGTTCTTC. Translated, it gives CASSSQRGGLNEQFF.

This rearrangement joins TRBV19 to TRBJ2-5; D possibly corresponds to TRBD2 (5 bases). V shed 3 bases and J shed 2 bases, with 7 bases lying between them. Germline V gene sequence: CDR1 LNHDA, CDR2 SQIVND (reference sequence). This CDR3 comprises 13 residues. The CDR3 nucleotides are TGTGCCAGTAGTATTCGGGGACAAGAGACCCAGTACTTC. Translation gives CASSIRGQETQYF. The entire variable domain, with the rest obtained from reference TRBV19 and TRBJ2-5, is as follows: DGGITQSPKYLFRKEGQNVTLSCEQNLNHDAMYWYRQDPGQGLRLIYYSQIVNDFQKGDIAEGYSVSREKKESFPLTVTSAQKNPTAFYLCASSIRGQETQYFGPGTRLLVL.

This clone occurred once. This sequence joins TRBV7-9 and TRBJ2-1; possibly TRBD2 for D (5 bases). V was clipped by 7 bases and J by 8 bases, with 21 bases between them. The CDR3 sequence is 15 residues long. Germline loops: CDR1 SEHNR, CDR2 FQNEAQ (reference sequence). The CDR3: CASTPPGLAPDEQFF. As DNA, the CDR3 is TGTGCCAGCACCCCCCCGGGATTAGCCCCGGATGAGCAGTTCTTC.

The chain uses TRBV5-1 and TRBJ2-5; D might be TRBD1 (6 bases). V lost 1 base to trimming and J lost 1 base, with 8 bases between them. Germline assignment: CDR1 SGHRS and CDR2 YFSETQ. The CDR3 loop spans 14 amino acids. CDR3 loop: CASSLQGGQETQYF. The DNA for the CDR3 is TGCGCCAGCAGCTTGCAAGGGGGCCAAGAGACCCAGTACTTC.

This clone was counted a few times. The rearrangement links TRBV29-1 to TRBJ2-5; TRBD2 aligns across 9 bases. CDR3 length: 17 amino acids. V lost 3 bases and J lost 2; bases outside the gene matches: 13. Germline V gene data show CDR1 as SQVTM and CDR2 as ANQGSEA. In DNA, the CDR3 is TGCAGCGTTGAGGGCGGGGGGGCCTCCAACTATCAAGAGACCCAGTACTTC. Translation: CSVEGGGASNYQETQYF.

The J gene is TRBJ2-1, the V gene TRBV6-5, with D possibly TRBD2 on 6 matching bases. V lost 4 bases, J lost 9 bases, and 10 bases lay in between. This CDR3 is 12 amino acids long. CDR1 and CDR2 from the germline V gene are MNHEY and SVGAGI. The CDR3, as DNA: TGTGCCAGCAGTTCACGGGAGAGTGAGCAGTTCTTC. This sequence encodes CASSSRESEQFF.

The chain is built from TRBV14 and TRBJ2-1; D ambiguous. CDR1 and CDR2 from the germline V gene are SGHDN and FVKESK. V gave up 5 bases and J gave up 5 bases, with 4 bases separating them. This CDR3 has 11 amino acids. The CDR3 coding sequence is TGTGCCAGCAGCGCCCACAATGAGCAGTTCTTC. It encodes CASSAHNEQFF.

The chain is built from TRBV28 and TRBJ2-5; 13 nucleotides agree with TRBD2. The CDR3 spans 17 residues. V lost 4 bases, J lost 0 bases, and 5 bases stayed unmatched. CDR1 and CDR2 from the germline V gene are MDHEN and SYDVKM. The CDR3 protein is CASSSGTSGANQETQYF. The CDR3 nucleotides read TGTGCCAGCAGTTCCGGGACTAGCGGGGCCAACCAAGAGACCCAGTACTTC.

The chain joins TRBV27 to TRBJ2-6; no firm D call. The CDR3 spans 16 residues. Trimming removed 7 bases from V and 1 base from J, with 14 bases in between. The V gene's germline CDR1 is MNHEY and CDR2 SMNVEV (reference sequence). CDR3 amino acids: CASTPVTASGANVLTF. The CDR3 bases are TGTGCCAGCACCCCCGTCACAGCGTCTGGGGCCAACGTCCTGACTTTC.

This chain uses TRBV2 with TRBJ2-4; 8 nucleotides align to TRBD2. The V segment lost 3 bases and the J segment 2 bases; nucleotides outside the gene matches: 9. Per germline, CDR1 SNHLY and CDR2 FYNNEI. This CDR3 has 17 residues. The CDR3 DNA is TGTGCCAGCAGTGAGCTGGGCGGGAGGTGGTCCAAAAACATTCAGTACTTC. Its translation: CASSELGGRWSKNIQYF.

The chain employs TRBV1 and TRBJ2-5. TRBV1 is reported as a pseudogene. The CDR3 has 16 amino acids. CDR3 region: CTSSPPGGGKQETQYF. The CDR3 nucleotides read TGCACCAGCAGCCCCCCCGGAGGGGGGAAACAAGAGACCCAGTACTTC.

The genes are TRBV28 and TRBJ2-3; a weak D match, TRBD1 (6 bases). V gave up 6 bases and J gave up 0 bases, with 13 bases separating them. The CDR3 runs 15 residues. The germline gives CDR1 MDHEN, CDR2 SYDVKM. The CDR3 protein is CASRKTGDSTDTQYF. DNA of the CDR3: TGTGCCAGCAGGAAGACAGGAGACAGCACAGATACGCAGTATTTT.

V usage is TRBV5-6 and J usage is TRBJ1-2; perhaps TRBD1 as D (5 bases). The CDR3 spans 15 residues. Trimming removed 0 bases from V and 0 bases from J, with 9 bases in between. Germline V CDR1 and CDR2: SGHDT, YYEEEE. The CDR3 here is CASSLGGAANYGYTF. CDR3 DNA sequence: TGTGCCAGCAGCTTGGGTGGGGCCGCTAACTATGGCTACACCTTC.

The chain employs TRBV4-1 and TRBJ1-4; 7 bases are shared with TRBD1. V lost 1 base and J lost 5; bases outside the gene matches: 4. Germline V CDR1 and CDR2: MGHRA, YSYEKL. There are 15 residues in the CDR3. CDR3 sequence: CASSQVGRGNEKLFF. The CDR3 nucleotides read TGCGCCAGCAGCCAAGTAGGCAGGGGGAATGAAAAACTGTTTTTT.

The chain carries TRBV7-8 and TRBJ1-5; D unclear. The CDR3 is 15 amino acids. From germline, CDR1 is SGHVS and CDR2 FQNEAQ. The V gene lost 1 base and the J gene lost 0 bases, with 7 bases spanning the gap. The CDR3 region has the DNA TGTGCCAGCAGCTTAGGGACGGATAGCAATCAGCCCCAGCATTTT. Residues: CASSLGTDSNQPQHF.

The genes are TRBV7-8 and TRBJ2-5; 8 nucleotides line up with TRBD1. CDR1 is SGHVS, CDR2 FQNEAQ, per germline. This CDR3 contains 15 residues. With 0 bases clipped from V and 5 bases from J, the junction kept 5 bases outside the gene matches. The CDR3 sequence is CASSLASGGWETQYF. The CDR3 region has the DNA TGTGCCAGCAGCTTAGCGTCAGGGGGCTGGGAGACCCAGTACTTC.